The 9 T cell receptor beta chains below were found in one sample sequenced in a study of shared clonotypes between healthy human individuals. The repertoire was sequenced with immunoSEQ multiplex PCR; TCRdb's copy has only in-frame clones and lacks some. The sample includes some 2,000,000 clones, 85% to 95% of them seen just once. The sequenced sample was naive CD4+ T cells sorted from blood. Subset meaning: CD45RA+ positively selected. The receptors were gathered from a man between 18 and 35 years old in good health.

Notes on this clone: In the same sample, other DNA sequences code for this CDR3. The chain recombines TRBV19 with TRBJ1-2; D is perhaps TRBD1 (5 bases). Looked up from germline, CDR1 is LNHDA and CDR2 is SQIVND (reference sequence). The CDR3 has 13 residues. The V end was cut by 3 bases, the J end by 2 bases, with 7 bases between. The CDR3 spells CASSIGGNYGYTF. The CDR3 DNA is TGTGCCAGTAGTATCGGGGGGAACTATGGCTACACCTTC. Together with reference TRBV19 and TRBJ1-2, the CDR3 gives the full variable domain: DGGITQSPKYLFRKEGQNVTLSCEQNLNHDAMYWYRQDPGQGLRLIYYSQIVNDFQKGDIAEGYSVSREKKESFPLTVTSAQKNPTAFYLCASSIGGNYGYTFGSGTRLTVV.

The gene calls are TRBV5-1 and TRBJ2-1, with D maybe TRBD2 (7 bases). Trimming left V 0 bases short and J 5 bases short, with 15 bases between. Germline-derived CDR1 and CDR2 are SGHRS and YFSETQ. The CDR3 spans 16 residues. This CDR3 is CASSLVTGGYNNEQFF. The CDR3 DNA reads TGCGCCAGCAGCTTGGTGACGGGGGGCTACAACAATGAGCAGTTCTTC.

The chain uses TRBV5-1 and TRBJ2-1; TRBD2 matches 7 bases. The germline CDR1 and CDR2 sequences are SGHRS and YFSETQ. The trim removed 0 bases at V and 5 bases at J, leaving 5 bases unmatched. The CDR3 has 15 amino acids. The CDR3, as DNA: TGCGCCAGCAGCTTGGATCCTAGCGGAAACAATGAGCAGTTCTTC. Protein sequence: CASSLDPSGNNEQFF. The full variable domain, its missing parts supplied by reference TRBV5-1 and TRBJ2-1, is KAGVTQTPRYLIKTRGQQVTLSCSPISGHRSVSWYQQTPGQGLQFLFEYFSETQRNKGNFPGRFSGRQFSNSRSEMNVSTLELGDSALYLCASSLDPSGNNEQFFGPGTRLTVL.

The CDR3 DNA sequence: TGTGCCAGCATCCTTGGTGGTAGTCAATCCTACGAGCAGTACTTC. Its protein product is CASILGGSQSYEQYF. The chain combines TRBV6-1 with TRBJ2-7; no firm D call. Trimming removed 7 bases from V and 1 base from J, with 17 bases in between. Germline assignment: CDR1 MNHNS and CDR2 SASEGT. The CDR3 contains 15 residues.

CDR3 loop: CASSLVNEQYF. The CDR3 bases are TGTGCCAGCAGCCTTGTTAACGAGCAGTACTTC. The chain is built from TRBV28 and TRBJ2-7; D is unclear. Trimming left V 6 bases short and J 5 bases short, with 8 bases between. This CDR3 comprises 11 residues. Germline V gene sequence: CDR1 MDHEN, CDR2 SYDVKM.

CDR3 nucleotides: TGTGCCTGGACGGACGGTTCGTTTGCAGATACGCAGTATTTT. Amino acids: CAWTDGSFADTQYF. The chain joins TRBV30 to TRBJ2-3; D unresolved. The germline V and J ends were trimmed by 4 bases and 4 bases, with 15 bases remaining between them. The CDR3 totals 14 residues. Germline values: CDR1 GTSNPN, CDR2 SVGIG (reference sequence).

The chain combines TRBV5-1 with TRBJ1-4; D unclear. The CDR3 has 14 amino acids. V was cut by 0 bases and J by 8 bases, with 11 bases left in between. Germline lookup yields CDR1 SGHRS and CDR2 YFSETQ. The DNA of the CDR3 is TGCGCCAGCAGCTTGGACACGGGCCGCGAAAAACTGTTTTTT. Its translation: CASSLDTGREKLFF.

The CDR3 coding sequence is TGTGCCAGCAGCTTAGAGGGTAGGGCTTCACCCCTCCACTTT. Its protein is CASSLEGRASPLHF. The rearrangement links TRBV7-9 to TRBJ1-6, with unresolved D. The CDR3 contains 14 residues. The V gene lost 1 base and the J gene lost 9 bases, with 10 bases spanning the gap. Germline CDR1 reads SEHNR; CDR2 reads FQNEAQ (reference sequence).

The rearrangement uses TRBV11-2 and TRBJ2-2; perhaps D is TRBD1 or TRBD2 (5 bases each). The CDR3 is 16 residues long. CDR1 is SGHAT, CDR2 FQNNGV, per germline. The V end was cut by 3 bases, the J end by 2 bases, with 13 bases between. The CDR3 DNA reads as TGTGCCAGCAGCTTGATGGCAGGGAGCAACACCGGGGAGCTGTTTTTT. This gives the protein CASSLMAGSNTGELFF.